This TCR beta chain was captured by sequencing in a study of T cells after yellow fever vaccination. The wider study: SMART-Seq v4 Ultra Low Input prepared libraries from low-cell fractions.

About this clonotype: Its antigen is unidentified.

TCRdb reprocessed the 5' RACE reads with MiXCR, giving one entry per CDR3 protein. The sample lists approximately 300,000 distinct CDR3 sequences; about an eighth were seen once. CDR1 and CDR2 (germline): SNHLY, FYNNEI. This CDR3 contains 14 residues. The J segment lost 5 bases and the V segment lost 6 bases, leaving 4 bases of the junction unmatched. Study observations and caveats: A weaker secondary response peaked on day 5, the primary on day 15.

The sample consisted of CD4+ T cells sorted from PBMCs, taken 45 days after the yellow fever booster vaccination. The TCR comes from a man aged 25 to 40 who received the YFV17D yellow fever vaccine. This rearrangement joins TRBV2 to TRBJ1-5, with TRBD1 matching over 10 bases. As DNA, the CDR3 is TGTGCCAGCAGAGAGACAGGGGGCTATCAGCCCCAGCATTTT. The encoded protein is CASRETGGYQPQHF.